One and the same sample provided the 10 T cell receptor beta chains below, sequenced in a study of human T cells and chemical hapten exposure. Time point given: patch test 2, 6 weeks after DPC sensitization. As to treatment: therapeutic diphenylcyclopropenone sensitization with weekly scalp DPC. TCRdb independently ran MiXCR on the RACE reads; one entry per CDR3 protein. The sample yields about 80,000 distinct CDR3 sequences, 11% seen once. The starting material was whole blood, obtained in connection with sensitization to the hapten diphenylcyclopropenone (DPC). The receptors derive from a man aged 18 to 30 with alopecia areata. Some clones in this sample may be carry-over from other donors' samples.

This clonotype was counted a few times. V and J are TRBV4-3 and TRBJ1-4; D unresolved. Trimming took off 4 bases at V and 0 bases at J, with 12 bases between the two ends. The CDR3 has 16 residues. CDR1 is LGHNA and CDR2 is YSLEER in the germline V gene. CDR3 sequence: CASSPGGRTTNEKLFF. CDR3 DNA: TGCGCCAGCAGCCCGGGCGGTCGCACAACTAATGAAAAACTGTTTTTT.

This chain uses TRBV19 with TRBJ1-5; 7 positions match TRBD1. This CDR3 contains 15 residues. Germline-derived CDR1 and CDR2 are LNHDA and SQIVND (reference sequence). The V segment lost 4 bases and the J segment 2 bases; nucleotides outside the gene matches: 5. CDR3 nucleotides: TGTGCCAGTAGTAATGACAGGGAGGGCAATCAGCCCCAGCATTTT. Residues: CASSNDREGNQPQHF.

The chain is built from TRBV6-5 and TRBJ1-3, with a possible D match to TRBD1 (6 bases). Germline CDR1 MNHEY, CDR2 SVGAGI. Trimming stripped 2 bases from V and 4 bases from J, with 6 bases between. This CDR3 is built from 13 residues. The CDR3 reads CASSYGQGNTIYF. In nucleotides, the CDR3 is TGTGCCAGCAGTTACGGACAGGGAAACACCATATATTTT.

This clonotype showed up just a few times. This chain joins TRBV29-1 and TRBJ1-2, with no clear D. Between the trimmed V and J ends, which lost 7 bases and 3 bases, there was a span of 12 bases. The germline V gene encodes CDR1 SQVTM and CDR2 ANQGSEA. CDR3 length equals 12 residues. CDR3 protein: CSGAVKDYGYTF. In DNA form, the CDR3 reads TGCAGCGGGGCCGTAAAGGACTATGGCTACACCTTC. Full variable domain (missing parts from reference TRBV29-1 and TRBJ1-2): SAVISQKPSRDICQRGTSLTIQCQVDSQVTMMFWYRQQPGQSLTLIATANQGSEATYESGFVIDKFPISRPNLTFSTLTVSNMSPEDSSIYLCSGAVKDYGYTFGSGTRLTVV.

This clonotype was observed at least ten times. The chain couples TRBV12-3 or TRBV12-4 to TRBJ1-1, with D hard to call. V shed 7 bases and J shed 4 bases, with 7 bases lying between them. This CDR3 has 11 residues. The CDR3 DNA is TGTGCCAGCATCCTCAGCACTGAAGCTTTCTTT. As protein: CASILSTEAFF.

This clonotype was counted once. This rearrangement joins TRBV7-6 to TRBJ2-1; D call uncertain. The CDR3 is made up of 13 amino acids. Per germline, CDR1 SGHVS and CDR2 FNYEAQ. Trimming pared 0 bases from V and 10 bases from J, leaving 10 bases between. This CDR3 reads CASSLALGIEQFF. CDR3 nucleotide sequence: TGTGCCAGCAGCTTAGCACTGGGAATCGAGCAGTTCTTC.

As regards this clonotype: Sequence at one end of the junction differs from germline and may be a read error. The chain couples TRBV29-1 to TRBJ2-3; D uncertain. Germline CDR1 is SQVTM and CDR2 is ANQGSEA. This CDR3 has 12 residues. CDR3 region: CSFEGQTDTQYF. The CDR3 DNA reads as TGCAGCTTTGAAGGGCAAACAGATACGCAGTATTTT.

This clonotype was picked up a small number of times. The V gene is TRBV12-3 or TRBV12-4, the J gene TRBJ2-2; D is ambiguous. The CDR3 totals 15 residues. Between the trimmed V and J ends, which lost 5 bases and 4 bases, there was a span of 14 bases. The CDR3: CASSTRVVGTGELFF. The CDR3 DNA sequence: TGTGCCAGCAGTACCCGGGTCGTGGGCACCGGGGAGCTGTTTTTT.

This clonotype turned up a few times. The chain links TRBV20-1 to TRBJ1-3, with D possibly TRBD1 on 5 matching bases. This CDR3 has 14 amino acids. With 0 bases removed from V and 2 bases from J, the gap between germline ends came to 8 bases. CDR1 and CDR2 from the germline V gene are DFQATT and SNEGSKA (reference sequence). Written as DNA, the CDR3 is TGCAGTGCTAGAGAATCAGGGACTGGAAACACCATATATTTT. This translates into CSARESGTGNTIYF.

This clonotype was found many times. J is TRBJ2-2 and V is TRBV5-1; a weak D match, TRBD1 (5 bases). Germline CDR1 reads SGHRS; CDR2 reads YFSETQ. Trimming took 4 bases from V and 1 from J, leaving 8 bases between them. This CDR3 spans 14 amino acids. CDR3 DNA: TGCGCCAGCAGCGCAGGACAGAACACCGGGGAGCTGTTTTTT. Amino acid sequence: CASSAGQNTGELFF.